Following are 21 T cell receptor beta chains from one sample sequenced in a study of blood T cells in healthy people across ages. The second PCR ran roughly 6 to 11 cycles with a sample-barcoded 5' primer and J-beta primers. TCRdb reanalysed the 5' RACE reads using MiXCR and keeps one entry per CDR3 protein. Found here are hundreds of thousands of distinct CDR3 sequences, around 30% of them singletons; the top ten hold around 29%. Source material: blood. The receptor source for this set is an older woman in good health.

The chain recombines TRBV6-5 with TRBJ2-1; tentative D call: TRBD1 (6 bases). Gene TRBJ2-7 matches the end of the DNA better, so the J call may be wrong. This CDR3 is built from 13 residues. Germline assignment: CDR1 MNHEY and CDR2 SVGAGI. DNA of the CDR3: TGTGCCAGCAGTCTAGGGGGTCGGGACGGGCAGTACTTC. Residues: CASSLGGRDGQYF.

The chain combines TRBV7-2 with TRBJ2-1, with 10 bases identical to TRBD2. Germline V gene lookup returns CDR1 SGHTA and CDR2 FQGNSA. The CDR3 runs to 16 residues. The junction had 8 bases not matched to a gene; V was cut back by 5 bases and J by 4 bases. The CDR3 loop is CASSPTGTSVYNEQFF. CDR3 in DNA: TGTGCCAGCAGCCCAACCGGGACTAGCGTGTACAATGAGCAGTTCTTC.

The V and J genes are TRBV5-1 and TRBJ2-3; possibly TRBD1 or TRBD2 for D (5 bases each). CDR3 length: 15 residues. Germline loops: CDR1 SGHRS, CDR2 YFSETQ. Between the trimmed V and J ends, which lost 3 bases and 2 bases, there was a span of 13 bases. CDR3 region: CASSYRDGITDTQYF. In DNA, the CDR3 is TGCGCCAGCAGCTACCGGGACGGCATCACAGATACGCAGTATTTT.

V gene TRBV11-2 combines with J gene TRBJ2-1; D is undetermined. CDR3 length equals 16 residues. Trimming shortened V by 0 bases and J by 0 bases, and 9 bases separated the two germline ends. The germline gives CDR1 SGHAT, CDR2 FQNNGV. This CDR3 is CASSLDRVSSYNEQFF. Here the CDR3 DNA reads TGTGCCAGCAGCTTAGATCGCGTAAGCTCCTACAATGAGCAGTTCTTC.

J is TRBJ2-5 and V is TRBV7-9; 7 bases agree with TRBD2. This CDR3 has 16 amino acids. Germline-derived CDR1 and CDR2 are SEHNR and FQNEAQ (reference sequence). Trimming cost V 1 base and J 2 bases; bases outside gene matches: 7. The CDR3 DNA is TGTGCCAGCAGCTTAGGGGCTAGCGGAGATCAAGAGACCCAGTACTTC. This encodes CASSLGASGDQETQYF.

The J gene is TRBJ1-2, the V gene TRBV6-5; D uncertain. Germline V gene sequence: CDR1 MNHEY, CDR2 SVGAGI. The V and J ends lost 5 bases and 8 bases respectively, with 12 bases between them. This CDR3 region has 12 residues. The CDR3 loop is CASSNPAGGYTF. The CDR3 DNA is TGTGCCAGCAGTAACCCCGCGGGCGGCTACACCTTC.

This clonotype was counted ten times or more. The gene calls are TRBV5-1 and TRBJ2-7; 7 nucleotides agree with TRBD2. The CDR3 has 15 amino acids. Germline trimming cut 4 bases from V and 5 bases from J; bases unmatched to any gene: 12. From germline, CDR1 is SGHRS and CDR2 YFSETQ. CDR3 nucleotide sequence: TGCGCCAGCAGCCTACTAGGCGGGAGCGAAGACGAGCAGTACTTC. Protein sequence: CASSLLGGSEDEQYF.

The chain joins TRBV12-3 or TRBV12-4 to TRBJ1-4; D is perhaps TRBD1 (5 bases). The CDR3 has 14 amino acids. V gave up 8 bases and J gave up 13 bases, with 23 bases separating them. The CDR3 DNA reads TGTGCCAGCTCCCCCTCCCAGGGTACATCTAGACTGTTTTTT. Its translation: CASSPSQGTSRLFF.

The chain combines TRBV7-2 with TRBJ2-7; TRBD2 aligns across 11 bases. This CDR3 region has 16 residues. V shed 5 bases, J shed 7 bases, and the junction held 13 bases outside the gene matches. CDR1 and CDR2 from the germline V gene are SGHTA and FQGNSA. The CDR3 nucleotides read TGTGCCAGCAGCCTTATAGCGGGAGGGCCATCTCAGGAGCAGTACTTC. Its protein is CASSLIAGGPSQEQYF.

On this clonotype itself: One junction end does not reproduce the germline sequence, and a read error may be involved. The rearrangement links TRBV15 to TRBJ2-3; D ambiguous. CDR3 size: 11 residues. Per the germline V gene, CDR1 is LNHNV and CDR2 is YYDKDF (reference sequence). This CDR3 reads CATSSKDTQYF. The DNA of the CDR3 is TGTGCCACCAGCAGCAAAGATACGCAGTATTTT. Drawing the rest from reference TRBV15 and TRBJ2-3, the complete variable domain is DAMVIQNPRYQVTQFGKPVTLSCSQTLNHNVMYWYQQKSSQAPKLLFHYYDKDFNNEADTPDNFQSRRPNTSFCFLDIRSPGLGDTAMYLCATSSKDTQYFGPGTRLTVL.

This clonotype was seen a handful of times. The rearrangement joins TRBV7-9 to TRBJ2-5; possibly TRBD1 for D (6 bases). V dropped 2 bases and J dropped 3 bases, with 13 bases sitting between them. Germline-derived CDR1 and CDR2 are SEHNR and FQNEAQ (reference sequence). This CDR3 region has 15 residues. The CDR3 protein is CASSLIGGEKETQYF. CDR3 in DNA: TGTGCCAGCAGCTTAATAGGGGGAGAAAAAGAGACCCAGTACTTC.

This clonotype was counted a few times. The chain carries TRBV5-1 and TRBJ2-3; TRBD1 matches 10 bases. This CDR3 spans 16 amino acids. CDR1 SGHRS and CDR2 YFSETQ come from the germline V gene. V lost 0 bases, J lost 4 bases, and 5 bases stayed unmatched. In DNA, the CDR3 is TGCGCCAGCAGCTTGGAAGGGACAGGGGTTCCAGATACGCAGTATTTT. Translated: CASSLEGTGVPDTQYF.

For this clonotype: The junction departs from the called germline gene at one end, perhaps through a read error. The gene calls are TRBV7-2 and TRBJ2-1; 8 bases are a match to TRBD2. This CDR3 contains 14 residues. Germline CDR1 is SGHTA and CDR2 is FQGNSA. The CDR3 DNA reads as TGTGCCAGCAGCTTAGAGGGACTAGTCCCTGAGCAGTCCTTC. Translation gives CASSLEGLVPEQSF.

V is TRBV6-1 and J is TRBJ2-1, with D tentatively TRBD2 (6 bases). V lost 6 bases and J lost 0, with 18 bases in between. Germline V gives CDR1 MNHNS, CDR2 SASEGT. The CDR3 spans 17 residues. CDR3 in amino acids: CASRNMFNSGSYNEQFF. The CDR3 coding sequence is TGTGCCAGCAGGAACATGTTTAATAGCGGCTCCTACAATGAGCAGTTCTTC.

This clonotype was seen more than once but under ten times. The V gene is TRBV20-1, the J gene TRBJ1-5; TRBD1 matches 9 bases. Germline V lookup: CDR1 DFQATT, CDR2 SNEGSKA (reference sequence). The CDR3 has 16 amino acids. The ends lost 3 bases at V and 0 bases at J; junction bases unmatched: 6. The CDR3 sequence: CSASGTGKYSNQPQHF. The CDR3 coding sequence is TGCAGTGCTAGCGGGACAGGGAAATATAGCAATCAGCCCCAGCATTTT.

V usage is TRBV20-1 and J usage is TRBJ2-3, with 16 nucleotides matching TRBD2. The V gene's germline CDR1 is DFQATT and CDR2 SNEGSKA (reference sequence). This CDR3 is built from 17 residues. J lost 4 bases, V lost 2 bases, and 6 bases had no gene match. The chain's CDR3 is CSARPGTSGRAADTQYF. The CDR3 DNA reads as TGCAGTGCTAGACCCGGGACTAGCGGGAGGGCCGCAGATACGCAGTATTTT.

This chain joins TRBV3-1 and TRBJ2-3; D is possibly TRBD2 (5 bases). The V end lost 6 bases, the J end lost 2 bases, and 12 bases lay between the germline ends. CDR3 length: 14 amino acids. Germline assignment: CDR1 LGHDT and CDR2 YNNKEL (reference sequence). The CDR3 sequence is CASRPSGPTDTQYF. In DNA form, the CDR3 reads TGTGCCAGCAGACCCAGCGGCCCCACAGATACGCAGTATTTT.

This clonotype was recorded a few times. The CDR3 loop reads CASSSFRGYEQYF. The CDR3 DNA reads TGTGCCAGCAGCTCCTTTAGGGGGTACGAGCAGTACTTC. The chain couples TRBV7-6 to TRBJ2-7; tentatively, D is TRBD1 (6 bases). This CDR3 spans 13 amino acids. Trimming left V 4 bases short and J 4 bases short, with 11 bases between. The germline V gene encodes CDR1 SGHVS and CDR2 FNYEAQ.

This clonotype was seen many times. The J gene is TRBJ2-1, the V gene TRBV5-1, with a tentative D call TRBD1 (6 bases). Trimming stripped 3 bases from V and 9 bases from J, with 19 bases between. Germline CDR1 is SGHRS and CDR2 is YFSETQ. CDR3 size: 15 residues. CDR3 in amino acids: CASSWGTQYSSEQFF. Written as DNA, the CDR3 is TGCGCCAGCAGCTGGGGGACACAGTACTCCAGTGAGCAGTTCTTC.

The chain couples TRBV3-1 to TRBJ2-1; TRBD2 agrees at 9 bases. This CDR3 region has 14 residues. J gave up 9 bases and V 8 bases, and 11 bases lay outside the gene matches. Germline V gene data show CDR1 as LGHDT and CDR2 as YNNKEL (reference sequence). The CDR3 protein is CASREASGKAEQFF. The DNA of the CDR3 is TGTGCCAGCCGCGAGGCTAGCGGGAAGGCTGAGCAGTTCTTC.

A word on this clonotype: Without the conserved terminal phenylalanine or tryptophan, this CDR3 likely stems from a read error. The J gene is TRBJ1-1, the V gene TRBV28; tentatively, D is TRBD1 (5 bases). Between the trimmed V and J ends, which lost 2 bases and 0 bases, there was a span of 13 bases. Looked up from germline, CDR1 is MDHEN and CDR2 is SYDVKM. This CDR3 is 16 amino acids long. The CDR3 DNA reads as TGTGCCAGCAGTTTAGGGGCAGGGTCGGTGAACACTGAAGCTTTCTCT. It codes for CASSLGAGSVNTEAFS.